These T cell receptor beta chains were read from a single sample in a study of response to subunit inactivated influenza vaccine. TCRdb recomputed calls from the RT-PCR reads with MiXCR, one row per CDR3 protein. The sample shows approximately 500,000 distinct CDR3 sequences, under 30% of them seen only once. The same data also contributed to another study, on T cells expressing NK-cell markers.

Source: CD4+ T cells sorted from PBMCs, taken approximately 13 days after vaccination. These receptors all stem from a man aged 50 to 60 who received an inactivated influenza vaccine. The CDR3 runs from the conserved cysteine through the conserved F or W. A D gene is named only where the DNA matches it firmly. For some rows the clone size is stated as once, few or many, or as a class when expanded; others skip it.

d_call clone_size j_call v_call cdr3_aa cdr3_nt
. few TRBJ2-7 TRBV20-1 CSASKQGELYEQYF TGCAGTGCTAGTAAGCAGGGAGAACTCTACGAGCAGTACTTC
TRBD1 many TRBJ1-5 TRBV6-2/TRBV6-3 CASSYDSPSGVTGTLNQPQHF TGTGCCAGCAGTTACGATTCCCCCTCTGGTGTGACAGGGACCCTCAATCAGCCCCAGCATTTT
. . TRBJ2-2 TRBV11-2 CAISLMIGGVHGELFF TGTGCCATCAGCTTGATGATCGGGGGCGTTCACGGGGAGCTGTTTTTT
. few TRBJ2-3 TRBV4-1 CASSQETTWGTDTQYF TGCGCCAGCAGCCAAGAAACTACCTGGGGCACAGATACGCAGTATTTT
. many TRBJ1-6 TRBV11-2 CASSLASGSSNSPLHF TGTGCCAGCAGCTTAGCCTCCGGGTCCTCGAATTCACCCCTCCACTTT
TRBD2 few TRBJ2-1 TRBV20-1 CSARKAGVDEQFF TGCAGTGCCCGGAAAGCGGGAGTCGATGAGCAGTTCTTC
. . TRBJ1-5 TRBV5-6 CASSFWSSSNQPQHF TGTGCCAGCAGCTTCTGGAGCTCTAGCAATCAGCCCCAGCATTTT
. . TRBJ2-4 TRBV20-1 CSAVAGMGDQYF TGCAGTGCGGTGGCAGGGATGGGTGATCAGTACTTC
. . TRBJ2-2 TRBV7-3 CASSSAGANTGELFF TGTGCCAGCAGCTCGGCAGGGGCGAACACCGGGGAGCTGTTTTTT
TRBD2 few TRBJ2-3 TRBV20-1 CSASGTSSTDTQYF TGCAGTGCCTCCGGGACTAGCAGCACAGATACGCAGTATTTT
. few TRBJ2-6 TRBV7-2 CAGRGGGSGANVLTF TGTGCCGGCCGGGGAGGGGGCTCTGGGGCCAACGTCCTGACTTTC
. . TRBJ1-2 TRBV10-3 CAISEHRDNGYTF TGTGCCATCAGTGAACACAGGGATAATGGCTACACCTTC